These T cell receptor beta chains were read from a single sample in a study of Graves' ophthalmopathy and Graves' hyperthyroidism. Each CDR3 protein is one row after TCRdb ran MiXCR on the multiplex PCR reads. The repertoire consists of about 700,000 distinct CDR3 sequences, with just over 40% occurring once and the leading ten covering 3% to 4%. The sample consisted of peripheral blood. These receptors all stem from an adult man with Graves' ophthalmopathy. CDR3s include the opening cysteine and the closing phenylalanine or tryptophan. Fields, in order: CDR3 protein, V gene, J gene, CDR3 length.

CASSSYYTDRVTEAFF	TRBV7-1	TRBJ1-1	16
CASSIGGTGIKYWPQHF	TRBV19	TRBJ1-5	17
CASSMPQGTGYTF	TRBV19	TRBJ1-2	13
CASSFMGTSTDTQYF	TRBV13	TRBJ2-3	15
CASSSLGGRGETQYF	TRBV7-3	TRBJ2-5	15
CAIGGQGASSEAFF	TRBV10-3	TRBJ1-1	14
CASRAGGTDTQYF	TRBV2	TRBJ2-3	13
CSPTAGIYEQYF	TRBV29-1	TRBJ2-7	12
CASSGSSGANVLTF	TRBV25-1	TRBJ2-6	14
CATSRDKTGPDTQYF	TRBV15	TRBJ2-3	15
CASSLGGTEQYF	TRBV11-2	TRBJ2-7	12
CAIRTNREPNPGELFF	TRBV10-3	TRBJ2-2	16
CASSLTFSRDYYEQYF	TRBV7-3	TRBJ2-7	16
CASSFSGTGYSPLHF	TRBV7-3	TRBJ1-6	15
CASSPQSRQGSYEQYF	TRBV4-1	TRBJ2-7	16
CASSQVQGVISGANVLTF	TRBV9	TRBJ2-6	18
CASSDGTAYQETQYF	TRBV6-1	TRBJ2-5	15
CASSPGLNYGYTF	TRBV7-2	TRBJ1-2	13
CASSPGQLYGYTF	TRBV7-2	TRBJ1-2	13
CASSRGLAGLRKTQYF	TRBV7-3	TRBJ2-5	16
CASSTGQGARGYTF	TRBV5-1	TRBJ1-2	14
CASSLKGGDSPLHF	TRBV12-3/TRBV12-4	TRBJ1-6	14
CSVEKGRGYGYTF	TRBV29-1	TRBJ1-2	13
CASSLEASGLQETQYF	TRBV5-5	TRBJ2-5	16
CASSAEGGTNSYGYTF	TRBV25-1	TRBJ1-2	16
CASSQAGGGSGNTIYF	TRBV5-1	TRBJ1-3	16
CANSTRGEGTGAYEQYF	TRBV10-2	TRBJ2-7	17
CSASGTGGSNQPQHF	TRBV20-1	TRBJ1-5	15
CASSLARIMSQGNTEAFF	TRBV7-9	TRBJ1-1	18